This T cell receptor (beta chain) was profiled in a study of tumor-infiltrating lymphocytes in primary liver carcinoma. The wider study: The patient group consisted of men and women aged 30 to 69 years.

This clonotype came up many times. What it binds is unknown. Researchers drew blood RNA from unsorted whole blood and extracted germline DNA as well. The V end lost 5 bases, the J end lost 2 bases, and 15 bases lay between the germline ends. The CDR3 loop spans 15 amino acids. The researchers produced TCR beta cDNA from around 0.5 ug total RNA with a constant-region primer. Libraries of TCR beta came from three nested multiplex PCR rounds with slightly modified ARM-PCR. The two initial PCR rounds, 9 to 11 cycles each, used TRBV1-TRBV30 forward and C-beta reverse primers. TCRdb ran MiXCR on the multiplex PCR reads and lists one entry per CDR3 protein. The repertoire holds fewer than 250,000 distinct CDR3 sequences, with roughly two thirds as singletons. Study-wide results and caveats: Tumors and blood were compared for top-250-clone fraction, and tumors had the significantly higher value (p = 0.039).

The source of this sequence is a woman aged 55-70 years with primary liver carcinoma and hepatitis B virus infection. The chain has TRBV12-3 or TRBV12-4 and TRBJ2-5; D is perhaps TRBD1 (5 bases). Sample: peripheral blood. CDR3 protein: CASSHQGIRQETQYF. CDR3 in DNA: TGTGCCAGCAGTCACCAGGGTATACGGCAAGAGACCCAGTACTTC.